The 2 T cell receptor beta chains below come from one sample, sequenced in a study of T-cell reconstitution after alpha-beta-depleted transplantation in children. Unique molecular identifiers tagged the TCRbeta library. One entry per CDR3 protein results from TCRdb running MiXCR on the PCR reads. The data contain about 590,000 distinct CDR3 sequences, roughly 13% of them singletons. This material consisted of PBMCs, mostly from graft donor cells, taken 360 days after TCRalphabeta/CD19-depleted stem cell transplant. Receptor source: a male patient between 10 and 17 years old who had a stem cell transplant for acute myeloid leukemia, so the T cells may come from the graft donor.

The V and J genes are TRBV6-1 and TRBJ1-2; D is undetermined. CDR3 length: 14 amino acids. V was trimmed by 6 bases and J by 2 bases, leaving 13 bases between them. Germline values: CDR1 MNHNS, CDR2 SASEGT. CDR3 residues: CASRPPERNYGYTF. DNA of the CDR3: TGTGCCAGCAGACCACCCGAGAGGAACTATGGCTACACCTTC.

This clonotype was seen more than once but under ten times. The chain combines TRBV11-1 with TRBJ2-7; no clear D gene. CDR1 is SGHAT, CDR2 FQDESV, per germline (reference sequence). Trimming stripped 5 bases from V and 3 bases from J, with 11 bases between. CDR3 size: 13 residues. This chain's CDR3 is CASSRSFDYEQYF. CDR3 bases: TGTGCCAGCAGCCGAAGCTTCGACTACGAGCAGTACTTC.